These T cell receptor beta chains were read from a single sample in a study of cytomegalovirus exposure and HLA in healthy donors. Clones were read by immunoSEQ multiplex PCR, and TCRdb kept only the in-frame ones, dropping some. The sample includes 250,000 or so clones, around 90% seen only once; the top ten take around 1.7%. The specimen sequenced was PBMCs. These receptor sequences come from a girl aged 2 to 10 in good health and CMV-seronegative. Each CDR3 is given with its conserved first and last residue. Fields, in order: J gene, clone size, D gene, V gene, CDR3 protein, CDR3 DNA. A D gene is named only where the DNA matches it firmly. Clone sizes are given selectively: once, few, many, or a class where the clone is expanded.

J gene: TRBJ1-2
clone size: -
D gene: TRBD1
V gene: TRBV5-5
CDR3 protein: CASSMDRDRGYGYTF
CDR3 DNA: TGTGCCAGCAGCATGGACAGGGACCGTGGCTATGGCTACACCTTC

J gene: TRBJ2-7
clone size: -
D gene: TRBD2
V gene: TRBV28
CDR3 protein: CASSFIAGGYEQYF
CDR3 DNA: TGTGCCAGCAGTTTTATAGCGGGGGGCTACGAGCAGTACTTC

J gene: TRBJ1-5
clone size: -
D gene: TRBD1
V gene: TRBV6-1
CDR3 protein: CASSESRTGEISNQPQHF
CDR3 DNA: TGTGCCAGCAGTGAGAGCCGGACAGGCGAAATTTCGAATCAGCCCCAGCATTTT

J gene: TRBJ1-1
clone size: once
D gene: -
V gene: TRBV28
CDR3 protein: CASKDSPMNTEAFF
CDR3 DNA: TGTGCCAGCAAAGACAGCCCGATGAACACTGAAGCTTTCTTT

J gene: TRBJ2-5
clone size: -
D gene: -
V gene: TRBV13
CDR3 protein: CASSLLRSETQYF
CDR3 DNA: TGTGCCAGCAGCTTATTGCGGTCGGAGACCCAGTACTTC

J gene: TRBJ2-3
clone size: -
D gene: -
V gene: TRBV5-1
CDR3 protein: CASSVRTSTDTQYF
CDR3 DNA: TGCGCCAGCAGCGTACGGACTAGCACAGATACGCAGTATTTT

J gene: TRBJ1-1
clone size: once
D gene: -
V gene: TRBV27
CDR3 protein: CASQLTGTQNTEAFF
CDR3 DNA: TGTGCCAGTCAACTTACCGGGACACAAAACACTGAAGCTTTCTTT

J gene: TRBJ1-1
clone size: -
D gene: TRBD1
V gene: TRBV27
CDR3 protein: CASSTGGSLYTEAFF
CDR3 DNA: TGTGCCAGCAGTACAGGGGGAAGCCTTTACACTGAAGCTTTCTTT

J gene: TRBJ2-7
clone size: -
D gene: TRBD2
V gene: TRBV30
CDR3 protein: CAWSLAGAVNEQYF
CDR3 DNA: TGTGCCTGGAGCCTAGCGGGAGCAGTAAACGAGCAGTACTTC

J gene: TRBJ2-1
clone size: -
D gene: -
V gene: TRBV27
CDR3 protein: CASAPRGGNEQFF
CDR3 DNA: TGTGCCAGCGCGCCTAGGGGAGGCAATGAGCAGTTCTTC

J gene: TRBJ1-1
clone size: -
D gene: -
V gene: TRBV7-2
CDR3 protein: CASSLQGYAEAFF
CDR3 DNA: TGTGCCAGCAGCTTACAGGGTTACGCTGAAGCTTTCTTT

J gene: TRBJ2-3
clone size: once
D gene: -
V gene: TRBV11-2
CDR3 protein: CASSRGGDTDTQYF
CDR3 DNA: TGTGCCAGCAGCCGCGGCGGGGATACAGATACGCAGTATTTT

J gene: TRBJ1-4
clone size: -
D gene: -
V gene: TRBV18
CDR3 protein: CASSPLETGTNEKLFF
CDR3 DNA: TGTGCCAGCTCACCATTGGAGACCGGGACTAATGAAAAACTGTTTTTT

J gene: TRBJ1-3
clone size: -
D gene: TRBD1
V gene: TRBV29-1
CDR3 protein: CSVESPPKTGSSGNTIYF
CDR3 DNA: TGCAGCGTTGAAAGCCCACCCAAGACAGGGAGCTCTGGAAACACCATATATTTT

J gene: TRBJ2-7
clone size: -
D gene: TRBD2
V gene: TRBV5-6
CDR3 protein: CASSWGTGGGAYEQYF
CDR3 DNA: TGTGCCAGCAGCTGGGGGACGGGAGGGGGGGCCTACGAGCAGTACTTC

J gene: TRBJ2-7
clone size: -
D gene: TRBD1
V gene: TRBV5-1
CDR3 protein: CASSFFDRAYEQYF
CDR3 DNA: TGCGCCAGCAGCTTCTTCGACAGGGCCTACGAGCAGTACTTC

J gene: TRBJ2-5
clone size: -
D gene: -
V gene: TRBV30
CDR3 protein: CAWSDLGGETQYF
CDR3 DNA: TGTGCCTGGAGTGACCTAGGAGGAGAGACCCAGTACTTC

J gene: TRBJ2-6
clone size: -
D gene: TRBD2
V gene: TRBV15
CDR3 protein: CATSRGGTSGGVSGANVLTF
CDR3 DNA: TGTGCCACCAGCAGAGGGGGCACTAGCGGGGGGGTGTCTGGGGCCAACGTCCTGACTTTC

J gene: TRBJ2-5
clone size: -
D gene: -
V gene: TRBV6-5
CDR3 protein: CASSYSMGGLETQYF
CDR3 DNA: TGTGCCAGCAGTTACTCGATGGGGGGGCTGGAGACCCAGTACTTC

J gene: TRBJ2-1
clone size: once
D gene: TRBD2
V gene: TRBV9
CDR3 protein: CASSVEGAGGPWNEQFF
CDR3 DNA: TGTGCCAGCAGCGTAGAGGGAGCGGGGGGGCCGTGGAATGAGCAGTTCTTC

J gene: TRBJ2-5
clone size: -
D gene: -
V gene: TRBV5-1
CDR3 protein: CASSLATSNQETQYF
CDR3 DNA: TGCGCCAGCAGCTTGGCCACCAGTAACCAAGAGACCCAGTACTTC

J gene: TRBJ1-5
clone size: -
D gene: -
V gene: TRBV1
CDR3 protein: CTSSQDSASNQPQHF
CDR3 DNA: TGCACCAGCAGCCAAGATAGCGCAAGCAATCAGCCCCAGCATTTT

J gene: TRBJ1-2
clone size: -
D gene: -
V gene: TRBV11-3
CDR3 protein: CAKLQGFGTNHYGYTF
CDR3 DNA: TGTGCCAAATTACAGGGTTTCGGGACAAATCACTATGGCTACACCTTC

J gene: TRBJ2-5
clone size: -
D gene: TRBD2
V gene: TRBV4-1
CDR3 protein: CASSQESSLAGETQYF
CDR3 DNA: TGCGCCAGCAGCCAAGAAAGTAGTCTAGCGGGGGAGACCCAGTACTTC